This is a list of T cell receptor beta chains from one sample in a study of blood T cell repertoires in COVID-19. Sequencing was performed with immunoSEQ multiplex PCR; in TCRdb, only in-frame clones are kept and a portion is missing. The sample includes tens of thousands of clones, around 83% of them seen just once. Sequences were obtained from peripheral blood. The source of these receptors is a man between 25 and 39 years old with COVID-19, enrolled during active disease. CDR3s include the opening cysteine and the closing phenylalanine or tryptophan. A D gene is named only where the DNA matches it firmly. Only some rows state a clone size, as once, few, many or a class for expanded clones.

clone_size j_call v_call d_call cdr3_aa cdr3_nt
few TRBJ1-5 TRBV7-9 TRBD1 CASSLGQGNQPQHF TGTGCCAGCAGCTTGGGACAGGGCAATCAGCCCCAGCATTTT
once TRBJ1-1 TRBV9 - CASSATVNTEAFF TGTGCCAGCAGCGCTACCGTAAACACTGAAGCTTTCTTT
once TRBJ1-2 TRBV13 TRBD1 CASSSRGTGHYGYTF TGTGCCAGCAGCTCACGAGGGACAGGGCACTATGGCTACACCTTC
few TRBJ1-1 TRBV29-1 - CSVGLGGRSTEAFF TGCAGCGTTGGCCTGGGGGGAAGATCCACTGAAGCTTTCTTT
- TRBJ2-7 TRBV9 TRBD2 CASSVGGSGSPYEQYF TGTGCCAGCAGCGTAGGTGGTAGCGGGAGCCCCTACGAGCAGTACTTC
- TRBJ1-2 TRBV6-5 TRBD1 CASSPGTAVYGYTF TGTGCCAGCAGCCCCGGGACAGCCGTCTATGGCTACACCTTC
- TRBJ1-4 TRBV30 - CAWSVASGEKLFF TGTGCCTGGAGTGTCGCCAGCGGTGAAAAACTGTTTTTT
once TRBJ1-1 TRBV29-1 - CSVDSDIANTEAFF TGCAGCGTTGACTCCGACATCGCGAACACTGAAGCTTTCTTT
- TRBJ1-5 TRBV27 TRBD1 CASSAWDRASNQPQHF TGTGCCAGCAGTGCTTGGGACAGGGCTAGCAATCAGCCCCAGCATTTT
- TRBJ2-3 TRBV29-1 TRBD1 CSVERTGRLGF TGCAGCGTTGAAAGGACAGGGAGATTGGGGTTC
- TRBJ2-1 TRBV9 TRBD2 CASSVGLAGSYNEQFF TGTGCCAGCAGCGTTGGACTAGCGGGATCCTACAATGAGCAGTTCTTC